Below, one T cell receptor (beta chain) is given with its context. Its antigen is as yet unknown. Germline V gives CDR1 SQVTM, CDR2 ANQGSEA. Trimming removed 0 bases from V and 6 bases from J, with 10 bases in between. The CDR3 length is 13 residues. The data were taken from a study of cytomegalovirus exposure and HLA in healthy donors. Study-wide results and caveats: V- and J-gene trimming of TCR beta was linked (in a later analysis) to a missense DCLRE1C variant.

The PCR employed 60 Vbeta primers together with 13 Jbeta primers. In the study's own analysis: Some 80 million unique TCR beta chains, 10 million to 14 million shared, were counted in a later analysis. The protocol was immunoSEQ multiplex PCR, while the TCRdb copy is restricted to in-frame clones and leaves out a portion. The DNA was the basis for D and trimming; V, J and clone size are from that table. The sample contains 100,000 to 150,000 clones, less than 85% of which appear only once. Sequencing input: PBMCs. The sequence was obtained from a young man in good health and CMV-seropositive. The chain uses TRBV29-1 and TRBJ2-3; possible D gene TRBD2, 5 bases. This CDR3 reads CSVEDTGMDTQYF. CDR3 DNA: TGCAGCGTTGAAGATACCGGGATGGATACGCAGTATTTT.